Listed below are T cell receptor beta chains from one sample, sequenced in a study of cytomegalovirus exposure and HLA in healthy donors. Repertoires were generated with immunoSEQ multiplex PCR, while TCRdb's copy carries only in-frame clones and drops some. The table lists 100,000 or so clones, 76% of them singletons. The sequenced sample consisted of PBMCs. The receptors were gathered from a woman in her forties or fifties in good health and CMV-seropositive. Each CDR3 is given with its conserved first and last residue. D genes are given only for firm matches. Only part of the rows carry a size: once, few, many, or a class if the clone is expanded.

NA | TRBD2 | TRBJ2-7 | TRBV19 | CASRMGEGWNEQYF | TGTGCCAGTAGAATGGGGGAGGGTTGGAACGAGCAGTACTTC
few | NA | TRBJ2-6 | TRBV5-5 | CASSLGVSGANVLTF | TGTGCCAGCAGCTTGGGAGTCTCTGGGGCCAACGTCCTGACTTTC
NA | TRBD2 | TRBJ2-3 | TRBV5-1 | CASSISGGAADTQYF | TGCGCCAGCAGCATTAGCGGGGGGGCCGCCGATACGCAGTATTTT
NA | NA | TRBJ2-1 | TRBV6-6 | CASSNSTRLGEQFF | TGTGCCAGCAGTAATTCTACGAGACTAGGTGAGCAGTTCTTC
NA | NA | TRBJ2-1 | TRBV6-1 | CASIRQVSNNEQFF | TGTGCCAGCATTCGTCAGGTCTCTAACAATGAGCAGTTCTTC
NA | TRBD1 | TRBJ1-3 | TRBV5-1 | CASALSGTGVGNTIYF | TGCGCCAGCGCTCTCTCCGGGACAGGGGTTGGAAACACCATATATTTT
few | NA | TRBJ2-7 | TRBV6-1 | CASSFLSYEQYF | TGTGCCAGCTCGTTCCTGTCTTATGAGCAGTACTTC
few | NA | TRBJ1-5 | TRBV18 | CASSPDKNQPQHF | TGTGCCAGCTCACCCGACAAGAATCAGCCCCAGCATTTT
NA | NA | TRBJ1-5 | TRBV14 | CASSLPTKLIGVNQPQHF | TGTGCCAGCAGCCTCCCCACCAAGTTAATAGGGGTAAATCAGCCCCAGCATTTT
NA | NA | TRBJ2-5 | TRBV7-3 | CASSPLGGAGETQYF | TGTGCCAGCAGCCCTCTGGGGGGAGCGGGTGAGACCCAGTACTTC
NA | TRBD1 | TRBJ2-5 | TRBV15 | CATGPRTGVGEQYF | TGTGCCACCGGACCGAGGACAGGGGTGGGTGAGCAGTACTTC
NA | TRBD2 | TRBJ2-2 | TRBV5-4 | CASSLATGTSGSGELFF | TGTGCCAGCAGCTTGGCGACCGGGACTAGCGGGAGTGGGGAGCTGTTTTTT
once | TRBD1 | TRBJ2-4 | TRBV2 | CASSGDRENIQYF | TGTGCCAGCAGCGGGGACAGGGAGAACATTCAGTACTTC
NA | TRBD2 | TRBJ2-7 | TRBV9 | CASSVGWEGLDEQYF | TGTGCCAGCAGCGTAGGTTGGGAGGGCCTCGACGAGCAGTACTTC
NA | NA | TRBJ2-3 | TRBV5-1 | CASSWSGTSSSNTQYF | TGCGCCAGCAGCTGGTCCGGGACTTCGTCCTCGAATACGCAGTATTTT
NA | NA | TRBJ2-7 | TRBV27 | CASALAGGYEQYF | TGTGCCAGCGCTTTGGCAGGGGGGTACGAGCAGTACTTC
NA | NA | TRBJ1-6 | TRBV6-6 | CASDQVSRGNSPLHF | TGTGCCAGCGATCAAGTTAGCAGGGGTAATTCACCCCTCCACTTT
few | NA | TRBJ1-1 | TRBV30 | CAWSVQGRTEAFF | TGTGCCTGGAGTGTACAGGGAAGAACTGAAGCTTTCTTT
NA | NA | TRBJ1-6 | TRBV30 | CAGRRETGPLHF | TGTGCCGGGAGACGGGAAACGGGTCCCCTCCACTTT
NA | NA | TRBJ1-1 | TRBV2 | CASTLPRLAFF | TGTGCCAGCACGCTCCCCCGACTAGCTTTCTTT
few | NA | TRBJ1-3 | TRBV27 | CASSLSAAGNTIYF | TGTGCCAGCAGTTTATCGGCGGCCGGAAACACCATATATTTT
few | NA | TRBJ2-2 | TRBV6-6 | CASSLENTGELFF | TGTGCCAGCAGTTTAGAGAACACCGGGGAGCTGTTTTTT
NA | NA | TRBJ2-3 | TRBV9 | CASSVGGASGSSTDTQYF | TGTGCCAGCAGCGTAGGGGGGGCTAGCGGATCTAGCACAGATACGCAGTATTTT
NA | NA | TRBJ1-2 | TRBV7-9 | CSSSQRTYYGYTF | TGTTCCAGCAGCCAGCGGACCTACTATGGCTACACCTTC
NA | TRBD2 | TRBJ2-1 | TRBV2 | CASNMGLAVNEQFF | TGTGCCAGCAACATGGGACTAGCTGTTAATGAGCAGTTCTTC
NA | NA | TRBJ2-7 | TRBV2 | CASSVNEQYF | TGTGCCAGCAGTGTTAACGAGCAGTACTTC
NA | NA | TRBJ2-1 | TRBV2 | CASSLGTYNEQFF | TGTGCCAGCAGCCTGGGGACTTACAATGAGCAGTTCTTC
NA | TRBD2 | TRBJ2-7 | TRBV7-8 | CASSPSGGIYEQYF | TGTGCCAGCAGCCCATCGGGGGGGATCTACGAGCAGTACTTC
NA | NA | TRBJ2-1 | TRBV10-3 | CAISEDRQPYNEQFF | TGTGCCATCAGTGAGGACAGGCAACCCTACAATGAGCAGTTCTTC
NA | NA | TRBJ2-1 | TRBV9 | CASSDQTGGNPYNEQFF | TGTGCCAGCAGCGACCAGACTGGGGGCAACCCCTACAATGAGCAGTTCTTC
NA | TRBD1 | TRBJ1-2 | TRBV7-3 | CASSLAGQANYGYTF | TGTGCCAGCAGCTTAGCCGGACAGGCTAACTATGGCTACACCTTC
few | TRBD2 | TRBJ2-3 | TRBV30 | CTLGRDGAPDTQYF | TGTACACTGGGGAGGGACGGAGCCCCAGATACGCAGTATTTT
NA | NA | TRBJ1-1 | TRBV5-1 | CASKEQWNTEAFF | TGCGCCAGCAAGGAACAGTGGAACACTGAAGCTTTCTTT
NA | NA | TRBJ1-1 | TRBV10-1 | CASSQDRTNTEAFF | TGCGCCAGCAGTCAAGACAGGACCAACACTGAAGCTTTCTTT
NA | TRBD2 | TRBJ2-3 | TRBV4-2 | CASSQSGGALTDTQYF | TGTGCCAGCAGCCAGTCCGGGGGGGCCTTAACAGATACGCAGTATTTT
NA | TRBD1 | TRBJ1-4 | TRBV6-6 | CASSYSGTAEKLFF | TGTGCCAGCAGTTACTCCGGGACAGCCGAAAAACTGTTTTTT
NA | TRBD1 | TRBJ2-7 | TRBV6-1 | CASWSRGRAYEQYF | TGTGCCAGCTGGAGCAGGGGGAGAGCCTACGAGCAGTACTTC
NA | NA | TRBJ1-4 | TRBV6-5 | CASSYSLRANEKLFF | TGTGCCAGCAGTTACAGCTTACGGGCTAATGAAAAACTGTTTTTT
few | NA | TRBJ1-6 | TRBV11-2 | CASSRTGYNSPLHF | TGTGCCAGCAGCCGGACGGGGTATAATTCACCCCTCCACTTT
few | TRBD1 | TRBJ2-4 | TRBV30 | CAWGTGSHIQYF | TGTGCCTGGGGGACAGGGTCTCACATTCAGTACTTC
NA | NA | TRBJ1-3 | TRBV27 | CASRALRGVGNTIYF | TGTGCCAGCAGGGCCTTACGGGGGGTTGGAAACACCATATATTTT
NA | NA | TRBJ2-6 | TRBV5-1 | CASSLDGAGANVLTF | TGCGCCAGCAGCTTGGACGGGGCTGGGGCCAACGTCCTGACTTTC
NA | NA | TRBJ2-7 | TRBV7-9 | CASSSAGTRHREQYF | TGTGCCAGCAGCTCGGCCGGGACACGTCACAGGGAGCAGTACTTC
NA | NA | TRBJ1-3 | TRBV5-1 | CASSLEAGHSGNTIYF | TGCGCCAGCAGCTTGGAGGCAGGCCACTCTGGAAACACCATATATTTT
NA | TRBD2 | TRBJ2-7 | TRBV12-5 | CASATGTSDYEQYF | TGTGCTAGTGCCACCGGGACTAGTGATTACGAGCAGTACTTC
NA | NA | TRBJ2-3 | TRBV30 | CAWREDSTSTDTQYF | TGTGCCTGGAGGGAGGATTCCACTAGCACAGATACGCAGTATTTT
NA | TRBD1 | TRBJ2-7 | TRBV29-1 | CSVEGGPGTDFHPYEQYF | TGCAGCGTTGAAGGGGGACCCGGGACAGACTTCCATCCCTACGAGCAGTACTTC
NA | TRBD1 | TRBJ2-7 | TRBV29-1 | CSADLRDRETYEQYF | TGCAGCGCCGATCTCCGGGACAGGGAAACCTACGAGCAGTACTTC
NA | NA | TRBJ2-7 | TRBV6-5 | CASSPGGEQYF | TGTGCCAGCAGTCCTGGCGGCGAGCAGTACTTC
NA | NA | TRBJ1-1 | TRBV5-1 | CASSFGRTGSNTEAFF | TGCGCCAGCAGCTTCGGTCGCACGGGTTCGAACACTGAAGCTTTCTTT
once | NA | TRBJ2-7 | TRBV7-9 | CASSLTYEQYF | TGTGCCAGCAGTCTGACATACGAGCAGTACTTC
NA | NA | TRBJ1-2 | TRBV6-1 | CASSEAALRGYTF | TGTGCCAGCAGTGAGGCCGCCCTCAGGGGCTACACCTTC
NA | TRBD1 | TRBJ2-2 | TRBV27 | CASREQGVSTGELFF | TGTGCCAGCAGGGAACAGGGGGTGAGCACCGGGGAGCTGTTTTTT
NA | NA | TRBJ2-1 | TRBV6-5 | CASSRPGEQFF | TGTGCCAGCAGCCGCCCAGGTGAGCAGTTCTTC
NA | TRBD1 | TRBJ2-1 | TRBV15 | CATSSPGQGSYNEQFF | TGTGCCACCAGCAGCCCCGGACAGGGCTCCTACAATGAGCAGTTCTTC
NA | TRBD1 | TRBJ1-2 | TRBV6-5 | CASSRNGQGGGYTF | TGTGCCAGCAGTCGAAATGGACAGGGAGGTGGCTACACCTTC
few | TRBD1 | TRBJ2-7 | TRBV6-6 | CASSPDRDYEQYF | TGTGCCAGCAGTCCGGACAGGGACTACGAGCAGTACTTC
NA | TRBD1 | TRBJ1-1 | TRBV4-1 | CAGSQDLDRGPEAFF | TGCGCCGGCAGCCAAGATCTGGACAGGGGGCCTGAAGCTTTCTTT
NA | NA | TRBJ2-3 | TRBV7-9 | CASLKGGPSTDTQYF | TGTGCCAGCCTTAAAGGGGGTCCTAGCACAGATACGCAGTATTTT
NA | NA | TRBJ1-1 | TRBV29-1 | CSVSPGSTEAFF | TGCAGCGTATCACCGGGGAGCACTGAAGCTTTCTTT